The entry that follows covers one T cell receptor beta chain sequence. These data belong to a study of T cell responses to AZD1222 COVID-19 vaccine. The protocol was immunoSEQ multiplex PCR, while the TCRdb copy is restricted to in-frame clones and leaves out a portion. The sample holds about 150,000 clones, approximately 90% seen once. This CDR3 is 16 amino acids long. Germline V gene data show CDR1 as LGHDT and CDR2 as YNNKEL (reference sequence). V was shortened by 0 bases and J by 0 bases, with 9 bases between the two germline ends. The V gene is TRBV3-1 (or the pseudogene TRBV3-2), the J gene TRBJ1-3, with a tentative D call TRBD1 (5 bases). The sequence was obtained from an adult in good health. This specimen consisted of peripheral blood, obtained on day 0 of AZD1222 vaccination. In nucleotides, the CDR3 is TGTGCCAGCAGCCAAGATTCAGGGAACTCTGGAAACACCATATATTTT. Its translation: CASSQDSGNSGNTIYF.